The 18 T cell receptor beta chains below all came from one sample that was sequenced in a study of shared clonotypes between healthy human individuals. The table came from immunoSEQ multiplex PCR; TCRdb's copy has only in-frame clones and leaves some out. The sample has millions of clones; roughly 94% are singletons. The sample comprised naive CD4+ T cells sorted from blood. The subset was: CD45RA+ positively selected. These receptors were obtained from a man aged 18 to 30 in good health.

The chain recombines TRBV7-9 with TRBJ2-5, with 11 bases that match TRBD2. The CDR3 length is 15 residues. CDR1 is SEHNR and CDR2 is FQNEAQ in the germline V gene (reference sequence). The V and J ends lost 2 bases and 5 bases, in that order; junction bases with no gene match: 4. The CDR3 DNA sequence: TGTGCCAGCAGCTTATTAGCGGGAGGGGTTGAGACCCAGTACTTC. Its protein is CASSLLAGGVETQYF.

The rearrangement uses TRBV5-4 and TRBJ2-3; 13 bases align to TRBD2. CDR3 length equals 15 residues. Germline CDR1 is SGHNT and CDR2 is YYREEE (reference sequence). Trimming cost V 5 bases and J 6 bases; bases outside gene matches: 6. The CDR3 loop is CASSRGLAGADTQYF. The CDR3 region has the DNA TGTGCCAGCAGTCGTGGACTAGCGGGAGCGGATACGCAGTATTTT.

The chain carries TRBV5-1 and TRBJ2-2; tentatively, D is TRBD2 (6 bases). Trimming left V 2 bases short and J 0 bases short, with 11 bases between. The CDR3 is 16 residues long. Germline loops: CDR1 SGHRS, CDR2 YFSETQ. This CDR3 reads CASSFTGLTNTGELFF. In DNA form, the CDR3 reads TGCGCCAGCAGCTTTACAGGACTAACGAACACCGGGGAGCTGTTTTTT.

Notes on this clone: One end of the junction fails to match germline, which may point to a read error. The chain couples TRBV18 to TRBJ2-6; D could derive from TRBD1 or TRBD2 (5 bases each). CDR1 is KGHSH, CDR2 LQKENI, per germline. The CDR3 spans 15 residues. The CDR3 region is CASSPQEAGANVLTF. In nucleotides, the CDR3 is TGTGCCAGCTCTCCACAGGAGGCTGGGGCCAACGTCCTGACTTTC.

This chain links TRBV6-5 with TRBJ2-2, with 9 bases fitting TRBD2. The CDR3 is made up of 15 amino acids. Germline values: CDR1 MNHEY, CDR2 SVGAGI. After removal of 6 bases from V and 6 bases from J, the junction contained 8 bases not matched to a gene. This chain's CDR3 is CASRLGTSSSGELFF. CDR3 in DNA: TGTGCCAGCAGACTCGGGACTAGCTCTTCCGGGGAGCTGTTTTTT.

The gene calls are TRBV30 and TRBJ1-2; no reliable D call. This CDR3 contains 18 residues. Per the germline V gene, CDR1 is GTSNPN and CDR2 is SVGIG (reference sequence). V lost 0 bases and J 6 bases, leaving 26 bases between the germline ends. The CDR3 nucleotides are TGTGCCTGGAGTGTACTTTACTACCAAGGGTGGAGGCTGGATGGCTACACCTTC. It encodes CAWSVLYYQGWRLDGYTF.

In DNA form, the CDR3 reads TGTGCCAGCAGTTCCCCGACTAGCGGGGGATTGAATGAGCAGTTCTTC. It translates to CASSSPTSGGLNEQFF. J is TRBJ2-1 and V is TRBV27; 12 bases fit TRBD2. The V segment lost 4 bases and the J segment 7 bases; nucleotides outside the gene matches: 8. CDR1 MNHEY and CDR2 SMNVEV come from the germline V gene (reference sequence). This CDR3 region has 16 residues.

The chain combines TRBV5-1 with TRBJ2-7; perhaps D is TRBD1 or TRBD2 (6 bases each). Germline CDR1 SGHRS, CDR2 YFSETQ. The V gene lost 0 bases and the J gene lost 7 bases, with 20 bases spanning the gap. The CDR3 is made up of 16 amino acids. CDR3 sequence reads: CASSLAGAEDVREQYF. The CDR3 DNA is TGCGCCAGCAGCTTGGCGGGGGCCGAGGATGTGAGGGAGCAGTACTTC.

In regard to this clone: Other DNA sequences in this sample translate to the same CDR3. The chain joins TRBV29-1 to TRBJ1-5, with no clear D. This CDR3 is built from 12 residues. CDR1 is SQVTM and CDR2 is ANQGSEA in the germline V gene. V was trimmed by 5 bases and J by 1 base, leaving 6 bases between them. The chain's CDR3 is CSVQNSNQPQHF. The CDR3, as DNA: TGCAGCGTTCAGAACAGCAATCAGCCCCAGCATTTT.

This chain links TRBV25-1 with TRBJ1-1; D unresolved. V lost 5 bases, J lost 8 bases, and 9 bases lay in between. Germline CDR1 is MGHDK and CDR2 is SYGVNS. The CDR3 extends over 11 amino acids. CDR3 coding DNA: TGTGCCAGCAGTTTGGGCAGGGAAGCTTTCTTT. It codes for CASSLGREAFF.

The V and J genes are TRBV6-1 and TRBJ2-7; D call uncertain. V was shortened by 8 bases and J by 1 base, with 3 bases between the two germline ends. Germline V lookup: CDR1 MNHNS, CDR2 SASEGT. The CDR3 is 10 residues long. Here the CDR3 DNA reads TGTGCCAGCGGGTCCTACGAGCAGTACTTC. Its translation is CASGSYEQYF.

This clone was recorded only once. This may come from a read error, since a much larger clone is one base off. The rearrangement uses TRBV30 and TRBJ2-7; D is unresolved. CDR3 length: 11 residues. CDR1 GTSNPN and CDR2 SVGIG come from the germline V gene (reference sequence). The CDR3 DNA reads TGTGCCTGGAGTGTAACCTACGAGCAGCACTTC. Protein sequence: CAWSVTYEQHF.

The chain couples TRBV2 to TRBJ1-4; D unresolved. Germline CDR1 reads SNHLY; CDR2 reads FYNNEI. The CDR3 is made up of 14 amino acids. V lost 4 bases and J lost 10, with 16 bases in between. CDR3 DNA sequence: TGTGCCAGCAGTGTGGAGCGCGCCGGTGGAAAACTGTTTTTT. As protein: CASSVERAGGKLFF. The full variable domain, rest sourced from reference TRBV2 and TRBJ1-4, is EPEVTQTPSHQVTQMGQEVILRCVPISNHLYFYWYRQILGQKVEFLVSFYNNEISEKSEIFDDQFSVERPDGSNFTLKIRSTKLEDSAMYFCASSVERAGGKLFFGSGTQLSVL.

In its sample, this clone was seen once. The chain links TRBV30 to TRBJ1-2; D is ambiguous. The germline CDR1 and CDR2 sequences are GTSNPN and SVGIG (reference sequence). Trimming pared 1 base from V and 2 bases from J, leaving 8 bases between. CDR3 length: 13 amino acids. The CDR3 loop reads CAWSGNLNYGYTF. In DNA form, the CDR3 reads TGTGCCTGGAGTGGAAACCTCAACTATGGCTACACCTTC.

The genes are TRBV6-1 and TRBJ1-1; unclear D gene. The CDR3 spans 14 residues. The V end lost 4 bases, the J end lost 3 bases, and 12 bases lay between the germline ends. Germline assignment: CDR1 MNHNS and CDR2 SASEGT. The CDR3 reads CASSGRLIDTEAFF. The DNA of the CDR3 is TGTGCCAGCAGTGGCCGACTGATAGACACTGAAGCTTTCTTT.

This chain's CDR3 is CASSQQGLSGANVLTF. The CDR3, as DNA: TGTGCCAGCTCACAACAGGGTTTAAGTGGGGCCAACGTCCTGACTTTC. The chain has TRBV18 and TRBJ2-6; possible D gene TRBD1, 6 bases. The ends were cut back, 4 bases at V and 3 bases at J, with 13 bases in the middle. This CDR3 is built from 16 residues. Germline V gene lookup returns CDR1 KGHSH and CDR2 LQKENI.

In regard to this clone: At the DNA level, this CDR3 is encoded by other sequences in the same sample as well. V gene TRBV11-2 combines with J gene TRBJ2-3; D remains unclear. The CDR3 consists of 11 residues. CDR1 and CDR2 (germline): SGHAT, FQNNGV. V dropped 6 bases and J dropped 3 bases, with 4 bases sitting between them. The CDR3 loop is CASRRTDTQYF. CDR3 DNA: TGTGCCAGCAGGAGAACAGATACGCAGTATTTT.

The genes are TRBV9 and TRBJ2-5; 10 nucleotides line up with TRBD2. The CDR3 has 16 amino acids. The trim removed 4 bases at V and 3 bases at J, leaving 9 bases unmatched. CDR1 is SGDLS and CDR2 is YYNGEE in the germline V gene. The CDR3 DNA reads TGTGCCAGCAGCTCCTTGAGCGGGGGGGCCGAAGAGACCCAGTACTTC. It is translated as CASSSLSGGAEETQYF.